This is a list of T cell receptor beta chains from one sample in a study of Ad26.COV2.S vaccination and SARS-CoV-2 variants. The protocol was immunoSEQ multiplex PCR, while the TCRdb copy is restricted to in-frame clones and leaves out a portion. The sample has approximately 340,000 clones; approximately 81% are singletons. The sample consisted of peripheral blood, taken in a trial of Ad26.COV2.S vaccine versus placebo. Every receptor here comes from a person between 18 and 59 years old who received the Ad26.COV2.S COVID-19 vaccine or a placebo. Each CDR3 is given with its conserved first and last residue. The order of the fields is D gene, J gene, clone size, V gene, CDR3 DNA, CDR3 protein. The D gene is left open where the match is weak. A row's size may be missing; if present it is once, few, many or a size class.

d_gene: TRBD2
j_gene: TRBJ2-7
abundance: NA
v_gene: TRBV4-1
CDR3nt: TGCGCCAGCAGCCAAGATCCTAGCGGGGGCGCAAGCTCCTACGAGCAGTACTTC
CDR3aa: CASSQDPSGGASSYEQYF

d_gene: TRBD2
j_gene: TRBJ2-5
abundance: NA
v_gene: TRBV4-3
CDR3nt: TGCGCCAGCAGCCAAAATAGACTAGCGGGGGAAGAGACCCAGTACTTC
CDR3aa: CASSQNRLAGEETQYF

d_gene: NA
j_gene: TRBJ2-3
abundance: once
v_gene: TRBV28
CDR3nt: TGTGCCAGCCATCCCGCGAGGCCTTGGTCAGATACGCAGTATTTT
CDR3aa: CASHPARPWSDTQYF

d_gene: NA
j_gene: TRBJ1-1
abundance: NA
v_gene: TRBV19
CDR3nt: TGTGCCAGTAGTATTGGCCTTACTGAAGCTTTCTTT
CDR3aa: CASSIGLTEAFF

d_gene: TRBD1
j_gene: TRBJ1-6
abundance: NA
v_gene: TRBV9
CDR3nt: TGTGCCAGCAGCTCACCTGCGACAGGGGGCTCGTCACCCCTCCACTTT
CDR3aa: CASSSPATGGSSPLHF

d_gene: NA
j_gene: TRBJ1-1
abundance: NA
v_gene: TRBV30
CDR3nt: TGTGCCTGGAGTGTCCCAAGGATACAGAACACTGAAGCTTTCTTT
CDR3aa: CAWSVPRIQNTEAFF

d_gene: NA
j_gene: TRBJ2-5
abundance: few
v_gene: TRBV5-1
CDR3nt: TGCGCCAGCAGCTTGCTTTCTGAGAGGGAGACCCAGTACTTC
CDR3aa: CASSLLSERETQYF

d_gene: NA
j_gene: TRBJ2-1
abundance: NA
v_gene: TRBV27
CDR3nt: TGTGCCAGCAGTTTAACTCGCGGCCGGCATGAGCAGTTCTTC
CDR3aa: CASSLTRGRHEQFF

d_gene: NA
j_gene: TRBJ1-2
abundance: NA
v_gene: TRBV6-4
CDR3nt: TGTGCCAGCAGTGACGGGGCGGATTCTAACTATGGCTACACCTTC
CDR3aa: CASSDGADSNYGYTF

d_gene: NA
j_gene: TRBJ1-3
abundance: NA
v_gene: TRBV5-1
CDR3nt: TGCGCCAGCAGCTTCGGGTCATCAGGAAACACCATATATTTT
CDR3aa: CASSFGSSGNTIYF

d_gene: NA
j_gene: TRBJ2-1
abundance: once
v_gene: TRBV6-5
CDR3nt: TGTGCCAGCAGTAAACAGGGCCGGGGATACAATGAGCAGTTCTTC
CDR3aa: CASSKQGRGYNEQFF

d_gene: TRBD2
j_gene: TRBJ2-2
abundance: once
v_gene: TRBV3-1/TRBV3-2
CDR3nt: TGTGCCAGCAGCCAAGGGCTAGCGGGAGAGGTTATCGCCGGGGAGCTGTTTTTT
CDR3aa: CASSQGLAGEVIAGELFF

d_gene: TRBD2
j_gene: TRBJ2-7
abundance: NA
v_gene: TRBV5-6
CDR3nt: TGTGCCAGCAGCTCTGGCGGGAGGGCTTACTACGAGCAGTACTTC
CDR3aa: CASSSGGRAYYEQYF

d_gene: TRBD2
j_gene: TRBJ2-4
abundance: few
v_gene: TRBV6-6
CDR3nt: TGTGCCAGCAGTCCCAGCGGGGGGGCCAAAAACATTCAGTACTTC
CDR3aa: CASSPSGGAKNIQYF

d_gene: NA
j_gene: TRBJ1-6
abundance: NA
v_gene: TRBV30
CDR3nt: TGTGCCTGGACCCGAGGCGGGTTCAGTAGCTCCTATAATTCACCCCTCCACTTT
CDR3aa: CAWTRGGFSSSYNSPLHF

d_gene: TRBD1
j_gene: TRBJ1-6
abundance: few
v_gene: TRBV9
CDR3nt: TGTGCCAGCACCCTCACCACAGGGGGTAGCTCACCCCTCCACTTT
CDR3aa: CASTLTTGGSSPLHF

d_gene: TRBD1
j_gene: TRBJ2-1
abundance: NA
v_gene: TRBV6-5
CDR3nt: TGTGCCAGCACTAGCCCGGGACAGGGGTCCAATGAGCAGTTCTTC
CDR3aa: CASTSPGQGSNEQFF

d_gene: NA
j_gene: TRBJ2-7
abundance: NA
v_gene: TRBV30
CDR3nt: TGTGCCTGGTTAAAACAGGGAGCCTACGAGCAGTACTTC
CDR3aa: CAWLKQGAYEQYF

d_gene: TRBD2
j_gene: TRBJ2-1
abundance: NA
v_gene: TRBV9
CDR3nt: TGTGCCAGCAGCGCGGGACTAGCGGGGGAATACAATGAGCAGTTCTTC
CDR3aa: CASSAGLAGEYNEQFF

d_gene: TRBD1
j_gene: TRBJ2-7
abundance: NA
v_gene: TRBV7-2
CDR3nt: TGTGCCAGCAGCTTAGGACCCGGGACAGGATACGAGCAGTACTTC
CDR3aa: CASSLGPGTGYEQYF

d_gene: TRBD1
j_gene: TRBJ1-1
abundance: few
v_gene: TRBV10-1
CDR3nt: TGCGCCAGCAGTGAAGCCGGGGACAGGGCGAACACTGAAGCTTTCTTT
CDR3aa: CASSEAGDRANTEAFF

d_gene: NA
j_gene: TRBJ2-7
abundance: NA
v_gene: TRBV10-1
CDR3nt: TGCGCCAGCAGTGAGTGGCAGGGTACCAGCGAGCAGTACTTC
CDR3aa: CASSEWQGTSEQYF

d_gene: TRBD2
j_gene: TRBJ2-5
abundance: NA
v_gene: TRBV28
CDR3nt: TGTGCCAGCAATAGCGGGAGCCTGTACCAAGAGACCCAGTACTTC
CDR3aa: CASNSGSLYQETQYF

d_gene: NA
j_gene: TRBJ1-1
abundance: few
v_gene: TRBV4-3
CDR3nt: TGCGCCAGCAGCCAAGATTGGCGGTCGAACACTGAAGCTTTCTTT
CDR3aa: CASSQDWRSNTEAFF

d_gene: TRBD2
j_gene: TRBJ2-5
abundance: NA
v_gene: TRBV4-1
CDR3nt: TGCGCCAGCAGCCAAGATCCCGGCGGGGGGCCAAAAGAGACCCAGTACTTC
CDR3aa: CASSQDPGGGPKETQYF

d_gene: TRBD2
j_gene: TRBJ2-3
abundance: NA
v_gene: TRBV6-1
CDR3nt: TGTGCCAGCAGTGTGCTAACTAGCGGGAGTATTTCTAGCACAGATACGCAGTATTTT
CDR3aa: CASSVLTSGSISSTDTQYF

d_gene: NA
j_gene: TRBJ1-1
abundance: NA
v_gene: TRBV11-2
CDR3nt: TGTGCCAGCAGCTGGGGGGGCAGGGCCACTGAAGCTTTCTTT
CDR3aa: CASSWGGRATEAFF

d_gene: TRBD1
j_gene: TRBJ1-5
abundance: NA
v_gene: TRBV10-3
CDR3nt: TGTGCCATCAGCCGGGACAGGGTGGATCAGCCCCAGCATTTT
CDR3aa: CAISRDRVDQPQHF

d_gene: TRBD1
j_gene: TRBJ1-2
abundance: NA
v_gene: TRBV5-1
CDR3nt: TGCGCCAGCAGCTTATTAAGGGACAGCAACTATGGCTACACCTTC
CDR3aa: CASSLLRDSNYGYTF

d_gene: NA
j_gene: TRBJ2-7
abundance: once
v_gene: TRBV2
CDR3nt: TGTGCCAGCAGTGAAGGGGGATTAAACGAGCAGTACTTC
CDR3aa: CASSEGGLNEQYF

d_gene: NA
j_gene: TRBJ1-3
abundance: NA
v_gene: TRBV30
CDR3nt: TGTGCCTGGGGGATGGTGACTGGAAACACCATATATTTT
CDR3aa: CAWGMVTGNTIYF

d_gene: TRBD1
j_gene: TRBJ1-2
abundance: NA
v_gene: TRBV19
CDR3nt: TGTGCCAGTAGCCCAATGTGGGGACAGTCCTATGGCTACACCTTC
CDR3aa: CASSPMWGQSYGYTF

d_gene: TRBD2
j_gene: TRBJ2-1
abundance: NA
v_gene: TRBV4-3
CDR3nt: TGCGCCAGCAGCCAAGTCCCCTCACTAGCGGAGAAGCAGTTCTTC
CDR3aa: CASSQVPSLAEKQFF

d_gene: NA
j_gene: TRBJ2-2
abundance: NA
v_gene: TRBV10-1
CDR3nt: TGCGCCAGCAGGGACAGACCTAACACCGGGGAGCTGTTTTTT
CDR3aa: CASRDRPNTGELFF

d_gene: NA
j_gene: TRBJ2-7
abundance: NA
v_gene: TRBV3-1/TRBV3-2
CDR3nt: TGTGCCAGCAGCCCCCCAAGGTCCTCCTACGAGCAGTACTTC
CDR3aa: CASSPPRSSYEQYF

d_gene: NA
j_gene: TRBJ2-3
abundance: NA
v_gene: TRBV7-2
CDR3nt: TGTGCCAGCAGCCTCCGTGTAGGTGCGATGGGGACAGATACGCAGTATTTT
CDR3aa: CASSLRVGAMGTDTQYF

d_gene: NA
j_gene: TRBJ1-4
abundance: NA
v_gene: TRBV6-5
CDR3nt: TGTGCCAGCAGGCCTCAGCCGGGAATTAATGAAAAACTGTTTTTT
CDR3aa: CASRPQPGINEKLFF

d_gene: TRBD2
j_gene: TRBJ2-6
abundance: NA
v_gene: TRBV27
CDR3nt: TGTGCCAGCAGTTGGGGGGGGTTAGGACCCTCTGGGGCCAACGTCCTGACTTTC
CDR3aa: CASSWGGLGPSGANVLTF

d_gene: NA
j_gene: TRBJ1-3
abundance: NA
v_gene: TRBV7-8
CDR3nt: TGTGCCAGCAGCCCACAGGGATCCTCAGGAAACACCATATATTTT
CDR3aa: CASSPQGSSGNTIYF

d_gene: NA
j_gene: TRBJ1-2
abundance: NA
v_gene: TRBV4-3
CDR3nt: TGCGCCAGCAGCCAAGAGGGGGCCAACTATGGCTACACCTTC
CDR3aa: CASSQEGANYGYTF

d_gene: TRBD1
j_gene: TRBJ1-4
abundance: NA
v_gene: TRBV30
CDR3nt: TGTGCCTGGAGTGGCCAAAATTGGGACAGTAATGAAAAACTGTTTTTT
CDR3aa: CAWSGQNWDSNEKLFF

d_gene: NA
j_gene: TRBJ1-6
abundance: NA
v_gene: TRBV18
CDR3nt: TGTGCCAGCTTATCCAGCCTCGGTAATTCACCCCTCCACTTT
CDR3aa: CASLSSLGNSPLHF

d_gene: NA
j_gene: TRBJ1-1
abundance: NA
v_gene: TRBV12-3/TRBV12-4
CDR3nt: TGTGCCAGCAGTTTGATTTCGGACACTGAAGCTTTCTTT
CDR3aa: CASSLISDTEAFF

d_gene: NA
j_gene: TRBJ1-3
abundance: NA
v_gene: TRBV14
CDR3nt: TGTGCCAGCAGCCCAAGGACCGGCAGCACCATATATTTT
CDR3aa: CASSPRTGSTIYF